Presented here are 8 T cell receptor beta chains from one specimen sequenced in a study of blood T cell repertoires in COVID-19. Sequencing was performed with immunoSEQ multiplex PCR; in TCRdb, only in-frame clones are kept and a portion is missing. Here the sample spans 150,000 to 200,000 clones, more than 75% being singletons. Sequencing input: peripheral blood. The receptor set was obtained from a person in their 70s with COVID-19, enrolled during active disease.

The CDR3 nucleotides are TGTGCCACCGAAGCCCGGGACAGGGGCTACGAGCAGTACTTC. It translates to CATEARDRGYEQYF. The chain combines TRBV28 with TRBJ2-7; 10 positions agree with TRBD1. V was pared by 10 bases and J by 3 bases, with 9 bases of the junction left unmatched. The germline V gene has CDR1 MDHEN and CDR2 SYDVKM. This CDR3 is 14 amino acids long.

This clone has a single count. V is TRBV28 and J is TRBJ1-2, with D unresolved. This CDR3 is built from 13 residues. Looked up from germline, CDR1 is MDHEN and CDR2 is SYDVKM. V dropped 8 bases and J dropped 4 bases, with 14 bases sitting between them. The CDR3, as DNA: TGTGCCAGCGCCCCACTCCACGGCTATGGCTACACCTTC. This translates into CASAPLHGYGYTF.

This CDR3 is CSVSGQSNEQFF. CDR3 DNA sequence: TGCAGCGTTTCCGGACAGAGCAATGAGCAGTTCTTC. The V gene is TRBV29-1, the J gene TRBJ2-1, with a weak D call TRBD1 (6 bases). The V end was cut by 5 bases, the J end by 6 bases, with 11 bases between. CDR3 length equals 12 residues. Germline CDR1 SQVTM, CDR2 ANQGSEA.

Comments on this clone: At one boundary the junction diverges from the germline segment, which might be a read error. The gene calls are TRBV7-9 and TRBJ2-5, with 7 bases that match TRBD2. The CDR3 runs 14 residues. Looked up from germline, CDR1 is SEHNR and CDR2 is FQNEAQ (reference sequence). CDR3 sequence: CASRLGGEGETQYF. The CDR3 DNA sequence: TGTGCCAGCAGATTAGGTGGGGAGGGAGAGACCCAGTACTTC.

The rearrangement uses TRBV7-9 and TRBJ2-5; tentatively, D is TRBD1 (5 bases). The CDR3 is 15 residues long. CDR1 and CDR2 (germline): SEHNR, FQNEAQ (reference sequence). V was cut by 2 bases and J by 5 bases, with 15 bases left in between. Here the CDR3 DNA reads TGTGCCAGCAGCTTAAAGACCGGCAAGGGGGAGACCCAGTACTTC. The encoded protein is CASSLKTGKGETQYF. The variable domain in full, completed from reference TRBV7-9 and TRBJ2-5, reads DTGVSQNPRHKITKRGQNVTFRCDPISEHNRLYWYRQTLGQGPEFLTYFQNEAQLEKSRLLSDRFSAERPKGSFSTLEIQRTEQGDSAMYLCASSLKTGKGETQYFGPGTRLLVL.

This sequence joins TRBV5-5 and TRBJ2-1, with 7 positions matching TRBD1. CDR1 is SGHKS and CDR2 is YYEKEE in the germline V gene (reference sequence). This CDR3 comprises 15 residues. J gave up 7 bases and V 3 bases, and 10 bases lay outside the gene matches. The CDR3 DNA reads TGTGCCAGCAGCTCGGGGCAGGGGGTGTTGAATGAGCAGTTCTTC. This gives the protein CASSSGQGVLNEQFF.

This rearrangement joins TRBV7-9 to TRBJ2-2; no definite D call. Germline CDR1 reads SEHNR; CDR2 reads FQNEAQ (reference sequence). The V end lost 0 bases, the J end lost 6 bases, and 8 bases lay between the germline ends. The CDR3 extends over 14 amino acids. DNA for the CDR3: TGTGCCAGCAGCTTAGCGTCCCCTTCCGGGGAGCTGTTTTTT. Translating gives CASSLASPSGELFF.

CDR3 DNA: TGTGCCAGCAGTAGACAGCTCGGCGGGGAGCTGTTTTTT. The encoded protein is CASSRQLGGELFF. The V and J genes are TRBV28 and TRBJ2-2; TRBD1 might be the D (5 bases). The CDR3 contains 13 residues. Trimming took 5 bases from V and 7 from J, leaving 11 bases between them. The V gene's germline CDR1 is MDHEN and CDR2 SYDVKM.